This paragraph covers one T cell receptor (beta chain) sequence. The antigen remains undetermined. The data are from a study of identical twins. Regarding the study as a whole: A partial confounding effect on zero-insertion analyses could come from invariant MAIT and iNKT cells. Cross-sectional statistics underpinned the conclusions; the same donors were not followed. Within twin pairs, the out-of-frame alpha sequences they shared showed excess low generation probability.

TCRdb analysed the 5' RACE reads with MiXCR anew, one entry per CDR3 protein. The sample records some 1,600,000 distinct CDR3 sequences, roughly 35% being singletons. What was sequenced was cord blood. The receptor's source is a newborn girl in good health.

The DNA of the CDR3 is TGCAGTGCTAGGAGACAGGGGGGACCCACTGAAGCTTTCTTT. Its protein is CSARRQGGPTEAFF. The chain has TRBV20-1 and TRBJ1-1, with TRBD1 identical over 9 bases. The CDR3 runs to 14 residues. J lost 4 bases, V lost 3 bases, and 6 bases had no gene match. Germline CDR1 is DFQATT and CDR2 is SNEGSKA (reference sequence).